The present T cell receptor (beta chain) was sequenced within a study of T-cell reconstitution after alpha-beta-depleted transplantation in children. Unique molecular identifiers featured in how the TCRbeta library was prepared. TCRdb reprocessed the PCR reads via MiXCR and lists one record per CDR3 protein. Among over 150,000 distinct CDR3 sequences listed, about 6.8% were seen once. In its sample, this clonotype was seen many times. V was pared by 4 bases and J by 8 bases, with 15 bases between. This CDR3 is 14 amino acids long. Germline loops: CDR1 ENHRY, CDR2 SYGVKD. V is TRBV10-3 and J is TRBJ2-1; tentatively, D is TRBD2 (6 bases). The sequenced sample was PBMCs from the stem cell graft donor, obtained from the stem cell graft. This clonotype was obtained from a human donor who donated a stem cell graft to a child with Wiskott-Aldrich syndrome. CDR3 region: CAISVRDSLDEQFF. The CDR3 coding sequence is TGTGCCATCAGTGTCCGGGACTCCTTGGATGAGCAGTTCTTC.